This passage covers 5 T cell receptor delta chains from one sample sequenced in a study of gamma-delta T cells after stem cell transplantation. TCRdb re-processed the RT-PCR reads via CATT. The sample includes about 5,700 delta-chain clones, more than 1.5% of them seen just once. The source material was gamma-delta T cells. The receptor source for this set is a human donor. It is not recorded whose cells these are; they may come from a transplant donor.

This clone came up many times. A read error may explain this, as a much larger clone is one base away. Other DNA sequences of this sample code for an identical CDR3. The chain recombines TRDV2 with TRDJ1; TRDD3 matches 13 bases. The CDR3 contains 18 residues. In germline, CDR1 is GEAIGNYY, CDR2 EKD. CDR3 bases: TGTGCCTGCGACACCGTACTGGGGGATACGATCGGCACCGATAAACTCATCTTT. Amino acids: CACDTVLGDTIGTDKLIF.

This clone is judged medium-sized. This chain links TRDV2 with TRDJ1, with D hard to call. CDR1 GEAIGNYY and CDR2 EKD come from the germline V gene. V lost 0 bases and J 2 bases, leaving 15 bases between the germline ends. The CDR3 contains 16 residues. CDR3 DNA sequence: TGTGCCTGTGACACCTTACTACCCTCAAGGACCGATAAACTCATCTTT. It codes for CACDTLLPSRTDKLIF.

With regard to this clone: The translation of this DNA and the TCRdb protein of a much larger clone differ at residue 5, probably owing to a read error; the protein shown here is translated from the DNA. V gene TRDV2 combines with J gene TRDJ1; TRDD3 matches 10 bases. Germline trimming cut 3 bases from V and 4 bases from J; bases unmatched to any gene: 10. Germline CDR1 is GEAIGNYY and CDR2 is EKD. This CDR3 has 16 amino acids. The chain's CDR3 is CACDGVLGDTIDKLIF. The DNA of the CDR3 is TGTGCCTGTGACGGCGTTTTGGGGGATACTATCGATAAACTCATCTTT.

This clone is deemed medium-sized. Other DNA sequences from this sample encode an identical CDR3 as well. This chain connects TRDV2 to TRDJ1; possibly TRDD3 for D (5 bases). Trimming cost V 0 bases and J 2 bases, with 15 bases left between them. The CDR3 sequence is 16 residues long. Germline V gene data show CDR1 as GEAIGNYY and CDR2 as EKD. This CDR3 is CACDTVVRGLTDKLIF. The CDR3 DNA reads TGTGCCTGTGACACCGTCGTAAGGGGACTAACCGATAAACTCATCTTT.

This clone was recorded a few times. The protein held in TCRdb is that of a much larger clone and does not match this DNA's translation at residue 6, likely because of a read error; the protein shown is translated from the DNA. V and J are TRDV2 and TRDJ1; 7 bases line up with TRDD3. CDR1 is GEAIGNYY, CDR2 EKD, per germline. The CDR3 is made up of 17 amino acids. V gave up 3 bases and J gave up 0 bases; unmatched junction bases: 12. The CDR3 bases are TGTGCCTGTGACCCCGTACGTACTGGGGACTACACCGATAAACTCATCTTT. This codes for CACDPVRTGDYTDKLIF.